This TCR beta chain originates from a study of CD8+ T cells in alopecia areata (dated by TCRdb to the late 2010s). The study in broad terms: Treated patients were enrolled in an open-label pilot trial of oral tofacitinib at 5 to 10 mg twice daily for moderate-to-severe alopecia areata. Patients stayed on tofacitinib for 6 to 18 months and then had 6 months of follow-up off drug so that delayed response and recurrence could be assessed. The SALT score, which quantifies the percentage of affected scalp surface area, was used to measure disease severity in treated patients. The study used high-throughput TCRbeta sequencing to examine T cell clonal expansion in alopecia areata, in both the C3H/HeJ mouse model and human patients. Scalp tissue and sorted CD4+ and CD8+ peripheral blood T cells from patchy and totalis/universalis alopecia areata patients and from healthy controls were covered by human TCRbeta sequencing. Biopsies were taken from tofacitinib-treated patients at baseline and at 4 and 24 weeks of treatment, and a later scalp biopsy was taken in several of the tofacitinib-treated patients. Scalp clonality was compared across normal scalp (n=4), patchy alopecia areata scalp (n=8), and alopecia totalis/universalis scalp (n=8). The RNA source kit depended on sample type: the PAXgene miRNA kit for fixed scalp, the miRNeasy kit for PBMCs, and the RNeasy kit for mouse skin. Amplification of TCRbeta CDR3 regions was done by immunoSEQ multiplex PCR using 35 Vbeta forward primers and 13 Jbeta reverse primers.

Inclusive of the bounding cysteine and phenylalanine, the CDR3 is 14 residues long. Only the CDR3 DNA is retained, 42 bases long and in frame from the first base. For CDR1 and CDR2, the germline V gene (reference sequence) lists MNHNY and SVGAGI. Germline trimming: 2 bases from V, 2 bases from J; junction bases outside gene matches: 3. Receptors were amplified or captured by the immunoSEQ multiplex PCR assay. RNA was extracted from all samples and reverse transcribed into cDNA, which served as template for TCR sequencing. SuperScript III was used for first-strand cDNA synthesis, primed with a 2:1 mix of oligo-dT and random hexamers. A synthetic immune receptor repertoire was used to measure amplification bias, and any remaining bias was corrected computationally. As for the authors' bioinformatics: After raw reads were preprocessed to remove errors, the CDR3 was defined following IMGT conventions as running from the conserved cysteine to phenylalanine. Clonality was calculated as 1 minus Shannon entropy normalized by log2 of the number of productive unique TCRs. Whether each scalp clone was CD4 or CD8 was inferred by checking scalp TCRbeta sequences against the CD4 and CD8 repertoires from sorted blood. Imported from immuneACCESS, the table was reduced by TCRdb to in-frame sequences with V and J called. These copies leave out some clones; in studies compared against another copy, an unresolved V gene accounts for under half, and the cause of the remainder is not known. For V, J and clone size, that table is used; D and trimming come from the DNA. A total of 150,000 to 250,000 clones appear in this sample, roughly 64% of them only once. The top ten clones comprise under 7% of the sample.

General findings and caveats noted by the study authors: Scalp TCR repertoire analysis is complicated because resident alphabeta T cells in normal human skin are also sequenced, whereas mouse skin is dominated by gammadelta T cells. Tofacitinib significantly lowered scalp clonality and the number of expanded CD8+ clones among the top 100 scalp clones. Shared TCR sequences between patients were less evident than in mice, which may be partly attributable to HLA diversity in the patient population. Higher clonality and more expanded CD8+ clones were observed in lesional scalp than in normal scalp, particularly in alopecia totalis/universalis, a finding suggestive of antigenic drive. Because the treated cohort was small and included a single nonresponder, larger studies are needed to assess links between baseline CD8+ expansion and response. During tofacitinib treatment, many expanded lesional clones stuck around in both scalp and blood, and this persistence may partly explain why relapse happens after treatment is stopped.

Turning to this clone: Which antigen it targets is not known. No much larger clone exists at a distance of one base, and base qualities are not known.

What the time point label conveys for this sample: roughly 26 weeks on oral tofacitinib. The sample's treatment or condition label is to be understood as: oral pan-JAK inhibitor, 5-10 mg twice daily. Peripheral blood and lesional scalp punch biopsies were obtained from patients with alopecia areata. PBMCs were separated by density centrifugation and stained for CD3, CD4 and CD8, after which CD4+ and CD8+ T cells were sorted on a FACSAria. The sequence was obtained from a human donor with alopecia areata. This specimen was CD4+ T cells sorted from blood, taken at week 24, from a patient treated with tofacitinib. The chain employs TRBV6-6 and TRBJ2-7, with 7 bases aligning to TRBD2. The DNA is TGTGCCAGCAGTTACGGCGGGAGTACCTACGAGCAGTACTTC. Translated, this is CASSYGGSTYEQYF.